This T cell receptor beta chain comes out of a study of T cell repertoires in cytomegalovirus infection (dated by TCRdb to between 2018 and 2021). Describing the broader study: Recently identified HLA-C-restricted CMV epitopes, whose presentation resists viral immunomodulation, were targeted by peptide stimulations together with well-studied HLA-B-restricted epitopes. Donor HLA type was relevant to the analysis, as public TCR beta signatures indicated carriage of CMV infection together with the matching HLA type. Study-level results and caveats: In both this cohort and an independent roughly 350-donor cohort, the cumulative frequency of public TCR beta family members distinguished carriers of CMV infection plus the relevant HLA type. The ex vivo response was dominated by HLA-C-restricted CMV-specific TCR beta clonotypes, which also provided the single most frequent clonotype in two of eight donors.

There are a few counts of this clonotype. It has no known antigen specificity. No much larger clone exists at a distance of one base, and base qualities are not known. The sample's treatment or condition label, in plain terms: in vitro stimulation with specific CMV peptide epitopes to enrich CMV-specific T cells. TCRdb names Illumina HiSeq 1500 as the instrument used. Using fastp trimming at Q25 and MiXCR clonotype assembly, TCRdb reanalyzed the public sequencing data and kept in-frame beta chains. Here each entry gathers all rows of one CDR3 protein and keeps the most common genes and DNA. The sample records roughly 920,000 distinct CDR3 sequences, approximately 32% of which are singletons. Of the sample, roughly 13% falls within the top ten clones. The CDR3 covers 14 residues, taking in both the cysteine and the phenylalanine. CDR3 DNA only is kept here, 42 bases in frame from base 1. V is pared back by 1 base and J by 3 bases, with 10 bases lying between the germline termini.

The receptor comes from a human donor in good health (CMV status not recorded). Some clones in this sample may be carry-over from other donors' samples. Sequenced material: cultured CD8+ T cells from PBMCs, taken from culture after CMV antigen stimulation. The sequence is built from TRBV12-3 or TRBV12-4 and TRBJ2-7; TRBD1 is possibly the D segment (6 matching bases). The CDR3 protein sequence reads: CASSLVDSLYEQYF. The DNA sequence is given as TGTGCCAGCAGTTTAGTGGACAGCCTCTACGAGCAGTACTTC.